The present entry profiles one T cell receptor (beta chain) with its context. Assay used: immunoSEQ multiplex PCR; TCRdb lists only in-frame clones, some missing. The sample has a few hundred thousand clones; 80% to 90% are singletons. Study members were between 18 and 89 years old and lived in over 20 US regions. The CDR3 extends over 14 amino acids. Trimming took off 0 bases at V and 7 bases at J, with 13 bases between the two ends. Per the germline V gene, CDR1 is SGHRS and CDR2 is YFSETQ. The sample is drawn from a study of blood T cell repertoires in COVID-19. The J gene is TRBJ1-2, the V gene TRBV5-1; no clear D. The sequenced sample was PBMCs or T cells enriched from blood (not recorded which). The TCR sequence derives from a woman in her forties or fifties who had recovered from COVID-19. CDR3 in DNA: TGCGCCAGCAGCTTGGTTTTGGGAGCGGGTGGCTACACCTTC. This encodes CASSLVLGAGGYTF.